Listed below are T cell receptor beta chains from one sample, sequenced in a study of blood T cell repertoires in COVID-19. Profiling relied on immunoSEQ multiplex PCR, and the TCRdb table lists in-frame clones only, not all of them. Of 190,000 or so clones listed, about nine tenths are singletons. The sequencing input was peripheral blood. The receptor set was obtained from a man aged 40-50 years with acute or convalescent COVID-19. Each CDR3 is given with its conserved first and last residue. D genes are given only for firm matches. The size entry is marked missing in some rows and otherwise reads once, few, many or a size class.

V	J	size	D	DNA	CDR3
TRBV6-5	TRBJ2-1	NA	TRBD1	TGTGCCAGCAGTTACTCTTTTACAGGGGGCAATGAGCAGTTCTTC	CASSYSFTGGNEQFF
TRBV21-1	TRBJ1-5	NA	NA	TGTGCCAGCAGCAATCCGGGGAGGAAGCGTCAGCCCCAGCATTTT	CASSNPGRKRQPQHF
TRBV5-1	TRBJ2-1	NA	NA	TGCGCCAGCAGCTCGTTTAGCCCCGGCGCGAGAGATGAGCAGTTCTTC	CASSSFSPGARDEQFF
TRBV4-3	TRBJ2-7	once	TRBD1	TGCGCCAGCAGCCAAGAAGGGCCTGGACAGGGATCCTACGAGCAGTACTTC	CASSQEGPGQGSYEQYF
TRBV11-2	TRBJ1-1	NA	NA	TGTGCCAGCTCCGCGGGAGACTTCAACACTGAAGCTTTCTTT	CASSAGDFNTEAFF
TRBV9	TRBJ2-1	NA	TRBD2	TGTGCCAGCAGCGTAGAAGTATCGGGACTAGCCGGCAATGAGCAGTTCTTC	CASSVEVSGLAGNEQFF
TRBV27	TRBJ2-1	NA	NA	TGTGCCAGCAGTTTAGGGGCAGGATCGTTTTACAATGAGCAGTTCTTC	CASSLGAGSFYNEQFF
TRBV4-2	TRBJ2-6	NA	TRBD1	TGTGCCAGCAGCCAAGAAGGACAGGGGAACACTGGGGCCAACGTCCTGACTTTC	CASSQEGQGNTGANVLTF
TRBV3-1/TRBV3-2	TRBJ1-1	NA	NA	TGTGCCAGCAGCCAGAAGAGGAACACTGAAGCTTTCTTT	CASSQKRNTEAFF
TRBV18	TRBJ2-2	NA	TRBD1	TGTGCCAGCTCACCACGGACAGGGGTGAACACCGGGGAGCTGTTTTTT	CASSPRTGVNTGELFF
TRBV5-8	TRBJ2-3	once	TRBD1	TGTGCCAGCAGCCAAAACAAGGACAGGGTCACAGATACGCAGTATTTT	CASSQNKDRVTDTQYF
TRBV5-1	TRBJ2-3	once	NA	TGCGCCAGCAGCCTGATCCGGGGTGGCGGCACAGATACGCAGTATTTT	CASSLIRGGGTDTQYF
TRBV27	TRBJ2-7	NA	TRBD1	TGTGCCAGCAGGCCGGGACAGGGGGCTCCCGAGCAGTACTTC	CASRPGQGAPEQYF
TRBV7-2	TRBJ1-6	NA	TRBD1	TGTGCCAGCAGCTTAGGGGACAGTCATTCACCCCTCCACTTT	CASSLGDSHSPLHF
TRBV11-2	TRBJ1-1	NA	NA	TGTGCCAGCAGCTTACTGTCAACGGGGAACACTGAAGCTTTCTTT	CASSLLSTGNTEAFF
TRBV5-5	TRBJ2-4	NA	TRBD2	TGTGCCAGCAGCTTGGGACTAGCGGGGGGGCCGGGCATTCAGTACTTC	CASSLGLAGGPGIQYF
TRBV3-1/TRBV3-2	TRBJ1-2	NA	NA	TGTGCCAGCAGCCGAACGGGGGGAGGCTACACCTTC	CASSRTGGGYTF
TRBV7-8	TRBJ1-6	NA	NA	TGTGCCAGCAGCTGGGGGGAAAATTCACCCCTCCACTTT	CASSWGENSPLHF
TRBV29-1	TRBJ2-4	NA	TRBD2	TGCAGCGCCGAGGGCGGGGGGAACATTCAGTACTTC	CSAEGGGNIQYF
TRBV15	TRBJ2-2	once	TRBD2	TGTGCCACCAGCAGACTAGCGGGGAACACCGGGGAGCTGTTTTTT	CATSRLAGNTGELFF
TRBV11-2	TRBJ1-1	NA	TRBD1	TGTGCCAGCAGCGTCCGGGACAGACCGGCGGGGGAAGCTTTCTTT	CASSVRDRPAGEAFF
TRBV10-3	TRBJ2-3	NA	TRBD2	TGTGCCATCAGTGAGACTTTAGCGGGGGGGCGGACAGATACGCAGTATTTT	CAISETLAGGRTDTQYF
TRBV10-3	TRBJ2-2	once	NA	TGTGCCATCAGTGAGTCCCTTCTACGGAACACCGGGGAGCTGTTTTTT	CAISESLLRNTGELFF
TRBV6-5	TRBJ2-7	NA	NA	TGTGCCAGCAGTTACGGGACTTCCGATCTCGAGCAGTACTTC	CASSYGTSDLEQYF
TRBV7-9	TRBJ2-6	NA	TRBD1	TGTGCCAGCAGCTTAGGACAGGGAGTTGCTGGGGCCAACGTCCTGACTTTC	CASSLGQGVAGANVLTF
TRBV3-1/TRBV3-2	TRBJ2-2	NA	NA	TGTGCCAGCAGCCAAGCTATCCCAGGCACCGGGGAGCTGTTTTTT	CASSQAIPGTGELFF
TRBV11-2	TRBJ1-1	NA	NA	TGTGCCAGCAGCTTTCCGGGATCTACTGAAGCTTTCTTT	CASSFPGSTEAFF
TRBV28	TRBJ2-3	NA	NA	TGTGCCAGCAGTTCCCTAGCGTTGAGCACAGATACGCAGTATTTT	CASSSLALSTDTQYF
TRBV15	TRBJ2-2	NA	TRBD2	TGTGCCACCAGCAGAGATTTTAGCGGGGGGGCAAACGGGGAGCTGTTTTTT	CATSRDFSGGANGELFF
TRBV2	TRBJ2-2	NA	TRBD1	TGTGCCAGCAGCGAGGACAGGGCGGGCACCGGGGAGCTGTTTTTT	CASSEDRAGTGELFF
TRBV10-3	TRBJ2-5	NA	TRBD2	TGTGCCATCAGTGAGTCTGGGACTAGCGGGGGATGGGCAGAGACCCAGTACTTC	CAISESGTSGGWAETQYF
TRBV9	TRBJ2-2	NA	NA	TGTGCCAGCAGCCGGGACTCAGCTCGCACCGGGGAGCTGTTTTTT	CASSRDSARTGELFF
TRBV2	TRBJ2-5	NA	NA	TGTGCCAGCAGTGAAGCTAGCAGCCAAGAGACCCAGTACTTC	CASSEASSQETQYF
TRBV24-1	TRBJ1-2	NA	NA	TGTGCCACCAGTGACCCTGGACTCGATGGCTACACCTTC	CATSDPGLDGYTF
TRBV7-2	TRBJ2-7	NA	TRBD2	TGTGCCAGCCGATTAGCGGGTGCGGGGGAGCAGTACTTC	CASRLAGAGEQYF
TRBV5-3	TRBJ2-7	NA	TRBD2	TGTGCCAGCCCCGGGTGCGGGGGGCCTAGCTCCTACGAGCAGTACTTC	CASPGCGGPSSYEQYF
TRBV19	TRBJ2-1	NA	NA	TGTGCCAGTAGTATCGGCCTAGACCGGAGGTGGGATGAGCAGTTCTTC	CASSIGLDRRWDEQFF
TRBV19	TRBJ1-2	NA	TRBD1	TGTGCCAGTAGCAGAAGGACAGGGGGCGTAGCTGGCTACACCTTC	CASSRRTGGVAGYTF
TRBV6-5	TRBJ2-3	NA	TRBD2	TGTGCCAGCAGACTAGCGGGGGGGAGCACAGATACGCAGTATTTT	CASRLAGGSTDTQYF
TRBV27	TRBJ2-7	NA	TRBD2	TGTGCCAGCAGTTTATATCAAGCGGGGGCCTCCTACGAGCAGTACTTC	CASSLYQAGASYEQYF
TRBV5-5	TRBJ1-4	NA	NA	TGTGCCAGCACAGATTTGCGGGGGGCTAATGAAAAACTGTTTTTT	CASTDLRGANEKLFF
TRBV30	TRBJ1-1	NA	TRBD1	TGTGCCTGGAGAGGGGACAGGACGAACACTGAAGCTTTCTTT	CAWRGDRTNTEAFF
TRBV11-3	TRBJ2-1	NA	TRBD1	TGTGCCAGCAGTGTAACAGGGGAGCCCCACTGGCGGCAGTTCTTC	CASSVTGEPHWRQFF
TRBV5-1	TRBJ2-5	NA	NA	TGCGCCAGCAGCCCCTACTTTGGCGGGATTCAAGAGACCCAGTACTTC	CASSPYFGGIQETQYF